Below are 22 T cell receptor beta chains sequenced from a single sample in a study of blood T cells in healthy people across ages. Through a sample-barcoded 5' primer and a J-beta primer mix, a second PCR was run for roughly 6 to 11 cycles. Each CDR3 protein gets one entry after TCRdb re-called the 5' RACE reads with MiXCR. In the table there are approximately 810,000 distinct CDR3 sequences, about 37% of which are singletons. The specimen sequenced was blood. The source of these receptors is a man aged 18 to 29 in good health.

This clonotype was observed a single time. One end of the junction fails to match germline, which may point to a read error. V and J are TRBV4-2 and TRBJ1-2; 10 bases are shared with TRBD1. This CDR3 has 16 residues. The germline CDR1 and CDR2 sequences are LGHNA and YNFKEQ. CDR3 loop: CAGSQDRKTGGRGYTF. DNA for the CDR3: TGTGCCGGCAGCCAAGATCGTAAGACAGGGGGCCGTGGCTACACCTTC.

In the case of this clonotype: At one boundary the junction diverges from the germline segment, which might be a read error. This CDR3 reads CAGSSDRNYGYTF. CDR3 nucleotide sequence: TGTGCCGGCAGCTCGGACAGGAACTATGGCTACACCTTC. The gene calls are TRBV5-6 and TRBJ1-2; 7 bases map to TRBD1. The CDR3 contains 13 residues. Germline V gene sequence: CDR1 SGHDT, CDR2 YYEEEE.

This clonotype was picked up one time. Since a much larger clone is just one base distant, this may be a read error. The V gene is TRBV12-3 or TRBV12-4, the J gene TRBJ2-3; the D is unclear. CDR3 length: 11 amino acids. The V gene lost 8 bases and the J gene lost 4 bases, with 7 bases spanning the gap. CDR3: CASAEADTQYF. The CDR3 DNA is TGTGCCAGCGCAGAAGCAGATACGCAGTATTTT.

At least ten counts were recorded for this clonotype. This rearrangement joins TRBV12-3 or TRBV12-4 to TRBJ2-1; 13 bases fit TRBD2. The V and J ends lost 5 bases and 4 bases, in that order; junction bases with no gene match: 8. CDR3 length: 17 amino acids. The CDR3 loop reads CASSPRTSGGPYNEQFF. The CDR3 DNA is TGTGCCAGCAGTCCCCGGACTAGCGGGGGACCTTACAATGAGCAGTTCTTC.

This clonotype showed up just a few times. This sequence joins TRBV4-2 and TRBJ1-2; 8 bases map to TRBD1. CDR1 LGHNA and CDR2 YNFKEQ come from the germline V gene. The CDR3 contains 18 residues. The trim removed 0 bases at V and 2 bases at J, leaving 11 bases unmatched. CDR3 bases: TGTGCCAGCAGCCAAGACTCGACAGGGGCCCACCTAAACTATGGCTACACCTTC. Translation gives CASSQDSTGAHLNYGYTF.

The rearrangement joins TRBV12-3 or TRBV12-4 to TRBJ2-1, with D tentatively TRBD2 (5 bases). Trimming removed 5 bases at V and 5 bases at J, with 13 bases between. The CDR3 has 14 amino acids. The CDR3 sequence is CASSVRDPHNEQFF. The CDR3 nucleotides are TGTGCCAGCAGTGTCCGGGATCCCCACAATGAGCAGTTCTTC.

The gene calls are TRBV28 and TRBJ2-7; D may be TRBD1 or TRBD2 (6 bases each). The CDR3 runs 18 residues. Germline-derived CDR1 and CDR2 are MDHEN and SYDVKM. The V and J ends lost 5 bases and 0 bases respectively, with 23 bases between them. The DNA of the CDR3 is TGTGCCAGCAGTACAAATTTGGGACGGGGGCGTGTCTCCTACGAGCAGTACTTC. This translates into CASSTNLGRGRVSYEQYF.

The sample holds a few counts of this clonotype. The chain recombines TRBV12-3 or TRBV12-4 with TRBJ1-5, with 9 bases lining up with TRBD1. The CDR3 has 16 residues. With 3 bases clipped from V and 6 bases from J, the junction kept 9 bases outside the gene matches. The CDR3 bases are TGTGCCAGCAGTTTGGGGGACAGGGTAGTCCCTCAGCCCCAGCATTTT. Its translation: CASSLGDRVVPQPQHF.

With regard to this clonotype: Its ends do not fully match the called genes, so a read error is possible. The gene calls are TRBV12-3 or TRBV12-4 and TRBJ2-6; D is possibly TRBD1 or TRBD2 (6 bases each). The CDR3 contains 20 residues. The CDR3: CASTLLASRGLLSGANVPTF. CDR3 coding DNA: TGTGCCAGTACCTTACTCGCGAGTCGGGGGCTACTCTCTGGGGCCAACGTCCCGACTTTC.

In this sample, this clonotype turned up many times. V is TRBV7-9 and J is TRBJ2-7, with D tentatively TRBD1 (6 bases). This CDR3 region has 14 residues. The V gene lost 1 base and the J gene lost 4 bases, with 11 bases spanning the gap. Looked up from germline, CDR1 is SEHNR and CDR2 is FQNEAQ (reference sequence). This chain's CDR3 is CASSLGDTYYEQYF. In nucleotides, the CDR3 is TGTGCCAGCAGCTTAGGGGACACCTATTACGAGCAGTACTTC. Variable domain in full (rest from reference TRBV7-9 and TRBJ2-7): DTGVSQNPRHKITKRGQNVTFRCDPISEHNRLYWYRQTLGQGPEFLTYFQNEAQLEKSRLLSDRFSAERPKGSFSTLEIQRTEQGDSAMYLCASSLGDTYYEQYFGPGTRLTVT.

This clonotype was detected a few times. The CDR3 spells CASSSKPEKTGGLSNQPQHF. DNA for the CDR3: TGTGCCAGCAGCTCCAAGCCTGAAAAGACAGGGGGCTTGAGCAATCAGCCCCAGCATTTT. V usage is TRBV7-8 and J usage is TRBJ1-5; 10 positions match TRBD1. After removal of 4 bases from V and 1 base from J, the junction contained 16 bases not matched to a gene. The germline V gene encodes CDR1 SGHVS and CDR2 FQNEAQ. The CDR3 is 20 amino acids.

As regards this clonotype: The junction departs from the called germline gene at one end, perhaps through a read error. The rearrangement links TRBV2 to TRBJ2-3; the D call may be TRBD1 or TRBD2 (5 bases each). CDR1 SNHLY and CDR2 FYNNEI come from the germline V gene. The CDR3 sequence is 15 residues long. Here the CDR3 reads CASSYRSSSIDTQYF. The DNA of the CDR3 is TGTGCCAGCAGCTACAGGTCTAGCAGCATAGATACGCAGTATTTT.

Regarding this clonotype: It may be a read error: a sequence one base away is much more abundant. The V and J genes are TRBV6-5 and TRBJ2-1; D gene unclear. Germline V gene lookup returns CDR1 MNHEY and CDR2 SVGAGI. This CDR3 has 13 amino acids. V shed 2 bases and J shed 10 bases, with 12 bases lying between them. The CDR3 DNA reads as TGTGCCAGCAGTTACGGATCAGCCTACGAGCAGTTCTTC. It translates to CASSYGSAYEQFF.

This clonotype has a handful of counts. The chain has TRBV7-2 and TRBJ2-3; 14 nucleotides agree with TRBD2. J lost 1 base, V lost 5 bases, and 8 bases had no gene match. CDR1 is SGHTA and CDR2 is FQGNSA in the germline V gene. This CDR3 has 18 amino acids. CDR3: CASSPTSGGAFGTDTQYF. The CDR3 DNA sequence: TGTGCCAGCAGCCCGACTAGCGGGGGGGCCTTTGGCACAGATACGCAGTATTTT. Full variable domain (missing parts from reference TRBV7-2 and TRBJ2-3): GAGVSQSPSNKVTEKGKDVELRCDPISGHTALYWYRQSLGQGLEFLIYFQGNSAPDKSGLPSDRFSAERTGGSVSTLTIQRTQQEDSAVYLCASSPTSGGAFGTDTQYFGPGTRLTVL.

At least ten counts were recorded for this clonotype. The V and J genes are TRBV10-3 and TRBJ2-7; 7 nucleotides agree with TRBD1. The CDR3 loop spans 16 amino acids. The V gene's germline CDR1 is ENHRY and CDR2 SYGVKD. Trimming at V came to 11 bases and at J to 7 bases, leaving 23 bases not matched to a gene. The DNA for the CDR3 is TGTGCCTCCGAGGCGACAGGGATCGGTTCTTACAATGAGCAGTACTTC. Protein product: CASEATGIGSYNEQYF.

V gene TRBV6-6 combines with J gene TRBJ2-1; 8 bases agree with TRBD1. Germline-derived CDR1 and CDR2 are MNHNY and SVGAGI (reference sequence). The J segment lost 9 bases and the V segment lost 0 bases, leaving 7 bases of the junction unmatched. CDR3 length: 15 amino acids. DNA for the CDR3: TGTGCCAGCAGTTACTCGCGAGCAGGGGGCGGTGAGCAGTTCTTC. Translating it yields CASSYSRAGGGEQFF.

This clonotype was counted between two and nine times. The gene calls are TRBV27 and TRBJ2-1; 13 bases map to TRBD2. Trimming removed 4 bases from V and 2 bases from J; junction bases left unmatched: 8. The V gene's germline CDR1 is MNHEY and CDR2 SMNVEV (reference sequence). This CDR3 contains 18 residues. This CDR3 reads CASSSLSTSGGTYNEQFF. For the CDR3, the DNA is TGTGCCAGCAGTTCCCTCTCGACTAGCGGGGGGACCTACAATGAGCAGTTCTTC.

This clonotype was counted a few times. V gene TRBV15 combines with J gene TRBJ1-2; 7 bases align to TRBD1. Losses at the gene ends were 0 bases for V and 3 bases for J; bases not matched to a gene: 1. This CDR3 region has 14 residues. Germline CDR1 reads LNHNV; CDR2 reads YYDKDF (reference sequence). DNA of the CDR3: TGTGCCACCAGCAGAGACAGGGGGGACTATGGCTACACCTTC. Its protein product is CATSRDRGDYGYTF.

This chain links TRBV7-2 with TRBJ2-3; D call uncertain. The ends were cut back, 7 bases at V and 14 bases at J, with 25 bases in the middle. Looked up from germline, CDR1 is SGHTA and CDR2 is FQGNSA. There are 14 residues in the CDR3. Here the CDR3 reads CASNQLVGRTGPYF. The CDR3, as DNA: TGTGCCAGCAACCAGCTCGTCGGCAGGACCGGGCCGTATTTT.

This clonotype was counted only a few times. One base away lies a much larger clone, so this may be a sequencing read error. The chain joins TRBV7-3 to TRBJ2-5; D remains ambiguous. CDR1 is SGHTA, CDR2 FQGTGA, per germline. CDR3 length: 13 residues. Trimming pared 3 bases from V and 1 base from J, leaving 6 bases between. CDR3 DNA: TGTGCCAGCAGCTTGTCTGTCCAAGAGACCCAGTACTTC. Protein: CASSLSVQETQYF.

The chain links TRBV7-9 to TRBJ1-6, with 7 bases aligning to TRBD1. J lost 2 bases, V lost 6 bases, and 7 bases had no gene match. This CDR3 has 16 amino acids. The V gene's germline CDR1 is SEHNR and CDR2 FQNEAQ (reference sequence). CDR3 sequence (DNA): TGTGCCAGCAGTGGGGAAGGGACAGCCTATAATTCACCCCTCCACTTT. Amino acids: CASSGEGTAYNSPLHF.

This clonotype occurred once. DNA for the CDR3: TGTGCCAGCAGCTTAGCGACGGGGAAGGAGCAGTACTTC. Translating gives CASSLATGKEQYF. The V call is TRBV7-2, the J call TRBJ2-5, with D perhaps TRBD2 (5 bases). Looked up from germline, CDR1 is SGHTA and CDR2 is FQGNSA. V was clipped by 0 bases and J by 11 bases, with 13 bases between them. CDR3 length: 13 residues.